The present T cell receptor (beta chain) was sequenced within a study of vaccination effects on CD4 cells after COVID-19. Study-level information: Peptides at approximately 10 ug/ml and IL-2 at 10 IU/ml were added to 1.5 million to 2.5 million PBMC per well.

CDR1 and CDR2 from the germline V gene are LNHDA and SQIVND (reference sequence). V lost 7 bases and J 0 bases, leaving 19 bases between the germline ends. This CDR3 has 17 residues. Following culture for under 12 days, CD4+ T cells were isolated. Two doses of either BNT162b2 or mRNA-1273 were given to each participant. The study found no prior SARS-CoV-2 infection in the vaccine recipients, who tested negative for nucleocapsid antibodies. Of note for this clone: No antigen is known for it.

Method: immunoSEQ multiplex PCR; TCRdb's copy keeps in-frame clones and lacks some. The sample contains some 40,000 clones, about 63% of which appear only once. Sequences were derived from CD4+ T cells from PBMCs cultured without peptide, sampled after COVID-19 vaccination. This receptor was obtained from a human donor who received a COVID-19 vaccine. J is TRBJ1-5 and V is TRBV19; D is undetermined. CDR3 amino acids: CASTIEGWSDSNQPQHF. For the CDR3, the DNA is TGTGCCAGTACCATAGAAGGGTGGAGCGATAGCAATCAGCCCCAGCATTTT.